This T cell receptor beta chain originates from a study of T-cell memory formation after mild COVID-19. In the study overall: TCR clusters mostly belonged to single donors.

Each CDR3 protein gets one entry after TCRdb re-called the 5' RACE reads with MiXCR. Counted here are 34,000 or so distinct CDR3 sequences, 7% to 8% occurring once; the ten biggest clones make up roughly 29%. The germline CDR1 and CDR2 sequences are LGHNA and YSLEER. The CDR3 length is 13 residues. The V end lost 1 base, the J end lost 8 bases, and 11 bases lay between the germline ends. Study findings and constraints: A balance of CD4 and CD8 characterized clones contracting day 15 to 85, whereas later expanders leaned CD4+. Mostly located in CM and EM were contracting CD4+ clones, with contracting CD8+ clones located in EMRA. Some SARS-CoV-2-responding clones were already detected in memory before infection.

This clonotype has ten or more counts. Its antigen is still unknown. Sequenced sample: PBMCs or a T cell subset sorted from them (not recorded which). This chain links TRBV4-3 with TRBJ1-1; no reliable D call. The sequence was obtained from a young man who had mild COVID-19 (a few samples of this study predate the infection). Cell type and time point are not known. The CDR3 loop reads CASSQGETFEAFF. The CDR3 DNA reads TGCGCCAGCAGCCAAGGGGAGACCTTCGAAGCTTTCTTT.